Listed here is a single T cell receptor (beta chain). Clones were sequenced by immunoSEQ multiplex PCR, and TCRdb holds only the in-frame ones, with some missing. The sample records 100,000 to 120,000 clones, 70% to 90% being singletons. These data come from a study of T cell responses to AZD1222 COVID-19 vaccine. Unmatched junction bases numbered 13, after V lost 4 bases and J lost 5 bases. Germline V gene sequence: CDR1 LGHNA, CDR2 YSLEER. This CDR3 has 16 residues. The specimen comprised peripheral blood, sampled on day 0 of AZD1222 vaccination. The chain combines TRBV4-3 with TRBJ2-5, with TRBD2 matching 7 bases. This TCR came from an adult in good health. CDR3 amino acids: CASSRLVGGVGETQYF. The CDR3 DNA is TGCGCCAGCAGCCGTCTAGTTGGGGGGGTAGGTGAGACCCAGTACTTC.